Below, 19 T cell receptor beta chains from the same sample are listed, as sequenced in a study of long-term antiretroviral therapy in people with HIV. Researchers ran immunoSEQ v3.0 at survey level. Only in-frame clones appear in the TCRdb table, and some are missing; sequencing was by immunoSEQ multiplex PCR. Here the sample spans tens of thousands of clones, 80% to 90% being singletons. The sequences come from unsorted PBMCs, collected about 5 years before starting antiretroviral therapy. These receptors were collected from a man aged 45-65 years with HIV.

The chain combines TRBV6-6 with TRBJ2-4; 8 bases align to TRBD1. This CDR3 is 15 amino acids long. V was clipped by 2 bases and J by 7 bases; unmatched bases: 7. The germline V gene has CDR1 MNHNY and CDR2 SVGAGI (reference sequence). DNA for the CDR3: TGTGCCAGCAGTTACAGGACAGGGCCCCTTAACATTCAGTACTTC. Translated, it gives CASSYRTGPLNIQYF.

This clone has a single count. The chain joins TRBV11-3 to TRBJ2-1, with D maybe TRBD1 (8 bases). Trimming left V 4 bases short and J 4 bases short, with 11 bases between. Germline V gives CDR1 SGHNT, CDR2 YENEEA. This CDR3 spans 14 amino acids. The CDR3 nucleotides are TGTGCCAGCAGCTCACAGGGGGGGTACAATGAGCAGTTCTTC. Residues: CASSSQGGYNEQFF.

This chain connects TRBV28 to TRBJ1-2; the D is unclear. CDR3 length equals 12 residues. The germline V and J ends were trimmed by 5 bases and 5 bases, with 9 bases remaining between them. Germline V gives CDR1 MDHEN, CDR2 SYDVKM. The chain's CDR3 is CASSATVYGYTF. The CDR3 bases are TGTGCCAGCAGTGCGACGGTTTATGGCTACACCTTC.

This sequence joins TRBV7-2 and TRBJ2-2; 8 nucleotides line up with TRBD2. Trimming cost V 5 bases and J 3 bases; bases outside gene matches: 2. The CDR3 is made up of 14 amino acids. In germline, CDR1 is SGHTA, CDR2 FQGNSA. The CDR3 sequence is CASSRGGHTGELFF. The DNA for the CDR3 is TGTGCCAGCAGCCGGGGGGGCCACACCGGGGAGCTGTTTTTT.

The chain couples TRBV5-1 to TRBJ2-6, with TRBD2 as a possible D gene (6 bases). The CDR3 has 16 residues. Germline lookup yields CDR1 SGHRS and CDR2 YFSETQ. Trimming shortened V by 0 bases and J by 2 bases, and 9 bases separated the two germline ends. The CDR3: CASSLESGAGANVLTF. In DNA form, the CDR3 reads TGCGCCAGCAGCTTGGAGTCGGGGGCTGGGGCCAACGTCCTGACTTTC.

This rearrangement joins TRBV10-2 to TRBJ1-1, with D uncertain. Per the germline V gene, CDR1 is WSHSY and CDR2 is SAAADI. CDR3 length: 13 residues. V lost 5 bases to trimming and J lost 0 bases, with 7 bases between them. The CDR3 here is CASSLGMNTEAFF. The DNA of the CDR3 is TGCGCCAGCAGTCTTGGAATGAACACTGAAGCTTTCTTT.

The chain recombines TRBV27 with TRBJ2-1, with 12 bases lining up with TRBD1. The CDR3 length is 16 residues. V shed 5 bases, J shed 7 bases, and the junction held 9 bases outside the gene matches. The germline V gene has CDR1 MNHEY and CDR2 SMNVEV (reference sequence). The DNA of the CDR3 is TGTGCCAGCAGTCTCCCCGGGACAGGGGGCTTGAATGAGCAGTTCTTC. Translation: CASSLPGTGGLNEQFF.

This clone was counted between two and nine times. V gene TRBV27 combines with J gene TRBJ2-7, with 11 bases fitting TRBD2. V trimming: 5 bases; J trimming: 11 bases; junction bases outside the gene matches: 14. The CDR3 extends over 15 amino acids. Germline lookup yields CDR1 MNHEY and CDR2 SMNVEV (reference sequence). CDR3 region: CASSRSGSLAGAKYF. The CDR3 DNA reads TGTGCCAGCAGTAGATCGGGGTCACTAGCGGGGGCTAAGTACTTC.

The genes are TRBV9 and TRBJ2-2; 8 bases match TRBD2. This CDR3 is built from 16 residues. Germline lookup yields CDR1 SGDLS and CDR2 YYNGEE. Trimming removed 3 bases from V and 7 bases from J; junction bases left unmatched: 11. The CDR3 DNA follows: TGTGCCAGCAGCGACCGCCGGACTAGCTTTAGCGGGGAGCTGTTTTTT. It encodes CASSDRRTSFSGELFF.

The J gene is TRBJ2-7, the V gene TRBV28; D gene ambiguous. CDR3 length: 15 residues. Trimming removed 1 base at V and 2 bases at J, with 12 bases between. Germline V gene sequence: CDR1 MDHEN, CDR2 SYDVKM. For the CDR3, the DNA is TGTGCCAGCAGTTTATTCCGGGCTGGCACCTACGAGCAGTACTTC. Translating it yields CASSLFRAGTYEQYF.

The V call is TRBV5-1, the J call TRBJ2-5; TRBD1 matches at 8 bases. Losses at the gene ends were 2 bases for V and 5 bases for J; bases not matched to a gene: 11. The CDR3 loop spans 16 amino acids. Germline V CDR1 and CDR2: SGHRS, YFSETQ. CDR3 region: CASSLPGQAVGETQYF. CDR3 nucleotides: TGCGCCAGCAGCTTACCGGGACAGGCGGTCGGGGAGACCCAGTACTTC.

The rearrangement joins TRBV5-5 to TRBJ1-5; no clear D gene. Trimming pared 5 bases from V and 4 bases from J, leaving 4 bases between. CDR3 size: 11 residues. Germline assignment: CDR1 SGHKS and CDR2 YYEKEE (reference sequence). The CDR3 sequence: CASSRNQPQHF. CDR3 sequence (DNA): TGTGCCAGCAGTAGAAATCAGCCCCAGCATTTT. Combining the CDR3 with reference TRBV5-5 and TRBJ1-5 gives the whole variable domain DAGVTQSPTHLIKTRGQQVTLRCSPISGHKSVSWYQQVLGQGPQFIFQYYEKEERGRGNFPDRFSARQFPNYSSELNVNALLLGDSALYLCASSRNQPQHFGDGTRLSIL.

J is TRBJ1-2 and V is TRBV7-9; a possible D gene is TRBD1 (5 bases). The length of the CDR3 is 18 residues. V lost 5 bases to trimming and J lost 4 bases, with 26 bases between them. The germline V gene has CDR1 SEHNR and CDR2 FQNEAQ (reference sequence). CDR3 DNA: TGTGCCAGCAGCCCTCCCAGGGACCGACCGCTGGGTGGCTATGGCTACACCTTC. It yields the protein CASSPPRDRPLGGYGYTF.

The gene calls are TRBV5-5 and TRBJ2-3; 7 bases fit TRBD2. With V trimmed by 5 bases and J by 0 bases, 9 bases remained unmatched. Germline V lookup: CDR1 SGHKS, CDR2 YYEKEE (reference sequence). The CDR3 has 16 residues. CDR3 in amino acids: CASSPWGGVSTDTQYF. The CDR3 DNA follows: TGTGCCAGCAGTCCCTGGGGGGGTGTTAGCACAGATACGCAGTATTTT. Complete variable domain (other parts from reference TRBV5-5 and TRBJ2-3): DAGVTQSPTHLIKTRGQQVTLRCSPISGHKSVSWYQQVLGQGPQFIFQYYEKEERGRGNFPDRFSARQFPNYSSELNVNALLLGDSALYLCASSPWGGVSTDTQYFGPGTRLTVL.

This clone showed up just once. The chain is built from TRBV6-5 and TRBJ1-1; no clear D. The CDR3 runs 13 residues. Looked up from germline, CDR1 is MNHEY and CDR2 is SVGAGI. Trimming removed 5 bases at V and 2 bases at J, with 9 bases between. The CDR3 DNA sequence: TGTGCCAGCAGTCCGCGATTTAACACTGAAGCTTTCTTT. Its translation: CASSPRFNTEAFF.

The DNA for the CDR3 is TGTGCCAGCAGCAGCTCGGCGACAGGGGGGATGAACACTGAAGCTTTCTTT. This gives the protein CASSSSATGGMNTEAFF. The rearrangement uses TRBV6-4 and TRBJ1-1; 9 nucleotides align to TRBD1. The CDR3 spans 17 residues. Losses at the gene ends were 6 bases for V and 0 bases for J; bases not matched to a gene: 11. The V gene's germline CDR1 is MRHNA and CDR2 SNTAGT.

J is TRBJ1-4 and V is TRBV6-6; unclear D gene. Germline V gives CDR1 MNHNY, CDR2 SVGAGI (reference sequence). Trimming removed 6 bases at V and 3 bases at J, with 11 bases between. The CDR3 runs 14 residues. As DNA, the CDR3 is TGTGCCAGCAGCGACGGTACGCCTAATGAAAAACTGTTTTTT. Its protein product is CASSDGTPNEKLFF.

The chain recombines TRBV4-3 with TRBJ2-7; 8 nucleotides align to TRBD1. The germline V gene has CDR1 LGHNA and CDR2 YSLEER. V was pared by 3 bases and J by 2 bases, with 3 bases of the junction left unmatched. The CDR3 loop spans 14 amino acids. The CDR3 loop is CASSQRTGPYEQYF. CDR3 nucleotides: TGCGCCAGCAGCCAGAGGACAGGGCCCTACGAGCAGTACTTC.

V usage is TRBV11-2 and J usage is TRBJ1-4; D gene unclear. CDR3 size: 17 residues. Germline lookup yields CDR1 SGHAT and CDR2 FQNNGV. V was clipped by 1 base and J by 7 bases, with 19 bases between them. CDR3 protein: CASSLGDTILRREKLFF. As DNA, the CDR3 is TGTGCCAGCAGCTTAGGTGACACTATACTTCGTCGTGAAAAACTGTTTTTT.